Below are 28 T cell receptor beta chains sequenced from a single sample in a study of cytomegalovirus exposure and HLA in healthy donors. PCR primers comprised 60 Vbeta and 13 Jbeta primers. Some clones are missing from TCRdb's copy, which holds only in-frame ones; the method was immunoSEQ multiplex PCR. This repertoire shows some 120,000 clones, around 10% found once; its top ten account for roughly 3.1%. Material for sequencing was PBMCs. Every receptor here comes from a man between 25 and 39 years old in good health and CMV-seronegative.

The chain is built from TRBV10-3 and TRBJ1-5; D not certain. The V and J ends lost 3 bases and 4 bases respectively, with 7 bases between them. CDR1 and CDR2 (germline): ENHRY, SYGVKD. The CDR3 covers 13 residues. The CDR3 DNA reads as TGTGCCATCAGTGACGCAGGTAATCAGCCCCAGCATTTT. It yields the protein CAISDAGNQPQHF.

The chain uses TRBV25-1 and TRBJ2-3, with 10 positions matching TRBD2. The CDR3 runs to 16 residues. V shed 3 bases, J shed 2 bases, and the junction held 5 bases outside the gene matches. Looked up from germline, CDR1 is MGHDK and CDR2 is SYGVNS. The CDR3: CASSDQTSGDTDTQYF. The CDR3 DNA sequence: TGTGCCAGCAGTGACCAAACTAGCGGGGACACAGATACGCAGTATTTT.

V gene TRBV27 combines with J gene TRBJ2-2, with TRBD1 identical over 7 bases. Trimming removed 3 bases from V and 7 bases from J; junction bases left unmatched: 5. CDR3 length: 14 residues. CDR1 is MNHEY, CDR2 SMNVEV, per germline (reference sequence). CDR3 sequence: CASSFDRASGELFF. DNA for the CDR3: TGTGCCAGCAGTTTCGACAGGGCTAGCGGGGAGCTGTTTTTT.

This clone was counted between two and nine times. The chain is built from TRBV28 and TRBJ1-3, with a tentative D call TRBD1 (6 bases). The ends were cut back, 6 bases at V and 4 bases at J, with 13 bases in the middle. This CDR3 region has 14 residues. Germline values: CDR1 MDHEN, CDR2 SYDVKM. As DNA, the CDR3 is TGTGCCAGCAGGACCGGACAGAAAGGAAACACCATATATTTT. This encodes CASRTGQKGNTIYF.

The chain employs TRBV29-1 and TRBJ2-5, with 7 bases fitting TRBD1. The length of the CDR3 is 15 residues. The germline gives CDR1 SQVTM, CDR2 ANQGSEA. Losses at the gene ends were 5 bases for V and 2 bases for J; bases not matched to a gene: 11. This chain's CDR3 is CSVLGYRGGQETQYF. In DNA, the CDR3 is TGCAGCGTTCTGGGGTACAGGGGCGGGCAAGAGACCCAGTACTTC. Full variable domain (missing parts from reference TRBV29-1 and TRBJ2-5): SAVISQKPSRDICQRGTSLTIQCQVDSQVTMMFWYRQQPGQSLTLIATANQGSEATYESGFVIDKFPISRPNLTFSTLTVSNMSPEDSSIYLCSVLGYRGGQETQYFGPGTRLLVL.

Only a few counts were recorded for this clone. V and J are TRBV19 and TRBJ2-1; 7 bases agree with TRBD2. From germline, CDR1 is LNHDA and CDR2 SQIVND (reference sequence). V gave up 1 base and J gave up 6 bases; unmatched junction bases: 9. CDR3 length equals 16 residues. The CDR3 reads CASSIVGAGLVNEQFF. The CDR3 coding sequence is TGTGCCAGTAGTATAGTCGGAGCGGGATTGGTCAATGAGCAGTTCTTC. Variable domain in full (rest from reference TRBV19 and TRBJ2-1): DGGITQSPKYLFRKEGQNVTLSCEQNLNHDAMYWYRQDPGQGLRLIYYSQIVNDFQKGDIAEGYSVSREKKESFPLTVTSAQKNPTAFYLCASSIVGAGLVNEQFFGPGTRLTVL.

V is TRBV9 and J is TRBJ1-1, with no clear D. The CDR3 totals 13 residues. Germline V gene sequence: CDR1 SGDLS, CDR2 YYNGEE. V was clipped by 4 bases and J by 1 base, with 8 bases between them. The CDR3 DNA sequence: TGTGCCAGCAGCTTAGACAAGAACACTGAAGCTTTCTTT. It codes for CASSLDKNTEAFF.

V usage is TRBV5-1 and J usage is TRBJ2-6, with D hard to call. The V gene's germline CDR1 is SGHRS and CDR2 YFSETQ. The V and J ends lost 3 bases and 0 bases respectively, with 4 bases between them. CDR3 length: 14 residues. The CDR3 region has the DNA TGCGCCAGCAGCTCAGACTCTGGGGCCAACGTCCTGACTTTC. Its protein product is CASSSDSGANVLTF. The entire variable domain, with the rest obtained from reference TRBV5-1 and TRBJ2-6, is as follows: KAGVTQTPRYLIKTRGQQVTLSCSPISGHRSVSWYQQTPGQGLQFLFEYFSETQRNKGNFPGRFSGRQFSNSRSEMNVSTLELGDSALYLCASSSDSGANVLTFGAGSRLTVL.

This clone was found a few times. The V gene is TRBV10-1, the J gene TRBJ2-7; a possible D gene is TRBD1 (5 bases). Germline assignment: CDR1 WNHNN and CDR2 SYGVQD (reference sequence). The CDR3 loop spans 12 amino acids. V was shortened by 6 bases and J by 3 bases, with 9 bases between the two germline ends. The CDR3 nucleotides read TGCGCCAGCAGCGGGCAGGGCTACGAGCAGTACTTC. As protein: CASSGQGYEQYF.

The chain couples TRBV19 to TRBJ2-1, with 8 bases that match TRBD1. CDR1 is LNHDA and CDR2 is SQIVND in the germline V gene (reference sequence). The ends lost 9 bases at V and 5 bases at J; junction bases unmatched: 9. The CDR3 spans 14 residues. DNA of the CDR3: TGTGCCAGCCACACGGGACAGGCGAACAATGAGCAGTTCTTC. Translated, it gives CASHTGQANNEQFF.

V and J are TRBV6-5 and TRBJ1-1, with D tentatively TRBD1 (5 bases). V was pared by 4 bases and J by 6 bases, with 15 bases between. The CDR3 totals 14 residues. Germline-derived CDR1 and CDR2 are MNHEY and SVGAGI. CDR3 loop: CASSSVREGSEAFF. Written as DNA, the CDR3 is TGTGCCAGCAGTTCTGTACGGGAGGGGTCTGAAGCTTTCTTT.

This clone was seen more than once but under ten times. V and J are TRBV7-9 and TRBJ1-1; TRBD1 agrees at 10 bases. Per germline, CDR1 SEHNR and CDR2 FQNEAQ (reference sequence). V dropped 1 base and J dropped 0; count of bases not matched to a gene: 5. The CDR3 extends over 17 amino acids. The CDR3 bases are TGTGCCAGCAGCTTAGGACCGGGACAGGGGATGAACACTGAAGCTTTCTTT. It is translated as CASSLGPGQGMNTEAFF.

Only a few counts were recorded for this clone. The J gene is TRBJ1-1, the V gene TRBV4-1; D unclear. The V end lost 4 bases, the J end lost 0 bases, and 12 bases lay between the germline ends. There are 15 residues in the CDR3. Germline CDR1 and CDR2: MGHRA and YSYEKL. CDR3 nucleotide sequence: TGCGCCAGCAGCCTAAACCCGGGTGTGAACACTGAAGCTTTCTTT. It encodes CASSLNPGVNTEAFF.

This clone was seen more than once but under ten times. The chain links TRBV15 to TRBJ1-4; 9 positions match TRBD1. The trim removed 6 bases at V and 4 bases at J, leaving 12 bases unmatched. Germline V gives CDR1 LNHNV, CDR2 YYDKDF (reference sequence). This CDR3 contains 17 residues. CDR3 bases: TGTGCCACCAGATCTGGGACAGGGATCCTTCTTAATGAAAAACTGTTTTTT. This translates into CATRSGTGILLNEKLFF. The variable domain in full, with the rest retrieved from reference TRBV15 and TRBJ1-4, is DAMVIQNPRYQVTQFGKPVTLSCSQTLNHNVMYWYQQKSSQAPKLLFHYYDKDFNNEADTPDNFQSRRPNTSFCFLDIRSPGLGDTAMYLCATRSGTGILLNEKLFFGSGTQLSVL.

This clone was observed a few times. V is TRBV30 and J is TRBJ1-2, with 7 bases fitting TRBD1. CDR1 is GTSNPN, CDR2 SVGIG, per germline (reference sequence). There are 13 residues in the CDR3. The V and J ends lost 2 bases and 2 bases, in that order; junction bases with no gene match: 2. CDR3 protein: CAWSFRGNYGYTF. The CDR3 nucleotides read TGTGCCTGGAGTTTCAGGGGGAACTATGGCTACACCTTC.

This clone was detected only a few times. This chain connects TRBV7-2 to TRBJ1-2, with unresolved D. The CDR3 is 13 residues long. Trimming took off 1 base at V and 4 bases at J, with 7 bases between the two ends. CDR1 SGHTA and CDR2 FQGNSA come from the germline V gene. CDR3 in DNA: TGTGCCAGCAGCTTAGTAGAGTTCTATGGCTACACCTTC. Its protein product is CASSLVEFYGYTF. Full variable domain (rest looked up from reference TRBV7-2 and TRBJ1-2): GAGVSQSPSNKVTEKGKDVELRCDPISGHTALYWYRQSLGQGLEFLIYFQGNSAPDKSGLPSDRFSAERTGGSVSTLTIQRTQQEDSAVYLCASSLVEFYGYTFGSGTRLTVV.

The chain has TRBV27 and TRBJ2-7; tentative D call: TRBD1 (6 bases). CDR1 is MNHEY, CDR2 SMNVEV, per germline (reference sequence). Deletions cut 6 bases from V and 0 bases from J, with 9 bases between. The CDR3 runs to 13 residues. The CDR3 sequence is CASRTGFSYEQYF. In DNA, the CDR3 is TGTGCCAGCAGGACAGGCTTCTCCTACGAGCAGTACTTC.

This chain joins TRBV29-1 and TRBJ2-3, with D perhaps TRBD2 (5 bases). Germline CDR1 SQVTM, CDR2 ANQGSEA. The CDR3 covers 14 residues. The V end was cut by 4 bases, the J end by 4 bases, with 15 bases between. CDR3 residues: CSVVLASSPDTQYF. For the CDR3, the DNA is TGCAGCGTTGTTCTAGCCTCTAGCCCAGATACGCAGTATTTT.

The chain couples TRBV4-3 to TRBJ2-3; D possibly corresponds to TRBD2 (6 bases). This CDR3 comprises 16 residues. Germline CDR1 and CDR2: LGHNA and YSLEER. V was shortened by 0 bases and J by 6 bases, with 16 bases between the two germline ends. The CDR3 sequence: CASSQEPGRGKDTQYF. The CDR3 DNA follows: TGCGCCAGCAGCCAAGAACCCGGACGGGGGAAGGATACGCAGTATTTT.

The V call is TRBV28, the J call TRBJ2-5; D is ambiguous. The CDR3 is made up of 15 amino acids. Deletions cut 8 bases from V and 4 bases from J, with 20 bases between. Germline V lookup: CDR1 MDHEN, CDR2 SYDVKM. The CDR3 region has the DNA TGTGCCAGCCGAAGGTTGACTCTCCCGGGAGAGACCCAGTACTTC. As protein: CASRRLTLPGETQYF.

This clone was observed a few times. The chain combines TRBV2 with TRBJ1-2, with D perhaps matching TRBD1 (5 bases). This CDR3 region has 15 residues. The V end was cut by 7 bases, the J end by 2 bases, with 17 bases between. CDR1 and CDR2 from the germline V gene are SNHLY and FYNNEI. This chain's CDR3 is CASNFLRQYNYGYTF. CDR3 nucleotide sequence: TGTGCCAGCAATTTCCTACGACAGTACAACTATGGCTACACCTTC.

The chain couples TRBV9 to TRBJ2-7; D is uncertain. Deletions cut 3 bases from V and 0 bases from J, with 7 bases between. Germline lookup yields CDR1 SGDLS and CDR2 YYNGEE. The CDR3 is made up of 13 amino acids. CDR3 region: CASSGLISYEQYF. The CDR3 coding sequence is TGTGCCAGCAGCGGACTCATCTCCTACGAGCAGTACTTC.

Only a few counts were recorded for this clone. The chain has TRBV10-1 and TRBJ2-5; 11 nucleotides match TRBD2. The CDR3 consists of 13 residues. The V gene end was trimmed by 5 bases and the J gene end by 4 bases; junction bases not matched to a gene: 0. Germline V lookup: CDR1 WNHNN, CDR2 SYGVQD (reference sequence). The DNA for the CDR3 is TGCGCCAGCAGTCTAGCGGGAGGAGAGACCCAGTACTTC. It codes for CASSLAGGETQYF.

The gene calls are TRBV15 and TRBJ2-3, with TRBD2 identical over 11 bases. The CDR3 sequence is 15 residues long. Germline V lookup: CDR1 LNHNV, CDR2 YYDKDF (reference sequence). Trimming took 8 bases from V and 7 from J; bases not matched to a gene: 11. CDR3 in DNA: TGTGCCACCGCGAGGGACAGACTAGCGGGACATACGCAGTATTTT. It specifies CATARDRLAGHTQYF.

In DNA, the CDR3 is TGTGCCAGCTCACCACTGGCCAGGGAATACGAGCAGTACTTC. Residues: CASSPLAREYEQYF. The genes are TRBV18 and TRBJ2-7; D perhaps matches TRBD1 (5 bases). V dropped 1 base and J dropped 4 bases, with 11 bases sitting between them. CDR3 size: 14 residues. Germline CDR1 reads KGHSH; CDR2 reads LQKENI. Full variable domain (rest looked up from reference TRBV18 and TRBJ2-7): NAGVMQNPRHLVRRRGQEARLRCSPMKGHSHVYWYRQLPEEGLKFMVYLQKENIIDESGMPKERFSAEFPKEGPSILRIQQVVRGDSAAYFCASSPLAREYEQYFGPGTRLTVT.

This clone was counted only a few times. This rearrangement joins TRBV5-1 to TRBJ1-1; D unresolved. The ends were cut back, 3 bases at V and 7 bases at J, with 10 bases in the middle. The CDR3 contains 12 residues. The germline V gene has CDR1 SGHRS and CDR2 YFSETQ. CDR3 nucleotides: TGCGCCAGCAGCTCGCGAGGGTTTGAAGCTTTCTTT. Protein: CASSSRGFEAFF.

The chain carries TRBV5-1 and TRBJ2-1; 8 bases line up with TRBD1. The CDR3 covers 16 residues. V was clipped by 1 base and J by 0 bases; unmatched bases: 3. CDR1 is SGHRS and CDR2 is YFSETQ in the germline V gene. The CDR3 protein is CASSLPTGGSYNEQFF. CDR3 DNA: TGCGCCAGCAGCTTGCCCACAGGGGGCTCCTACAATGAGCAGTTCTTC. Full variable domain (rest looked up from reference TRBV5-1 and TRBJ2-1): KAGVTQTPRYLIKTRGQQVTLSCSPISGHRSVSWYQQTPGQGLQFLFEYFSETQRNKGNFPGRFSGRQFSNSRSEMNVSTLELGDSALYLCASSLPTGGSYNEQFFGPGTRLTVL.

The chain employs TRBV5-1 and TRBJ1-1; perhaps TRBD1 as D (6 bases). CDR1 SGHRS and CDR2 YFSETQ come from the germline V gene. This CDR3 comprises 14 residues. V lost 6 bases and J 0 bases, leaving 12 bases between the germline ends. The DNA of the CDR3 is TGCGCCAGCAACCCGACAGGAGTGAACACTGAAGCTTTCTTT. This sequence encodes CASNPTGVNTEAFF.